The 18 T cell receptor beta chains below come from one sample, sequenced in a study of blood T cell repertoires in COVID-19. TCRdb's copy holds only in-frame clones and misses some; the assay was immunoSEQ multiplex PCR. The sample contains 250,000 to 350,000 clones, more than 80% of which appear only once. The sequenced sample was peripheral blood. These receptors all come from a man in his late teens or twenties who had recovered from COVID-19.

The chain joins TRBV7-4 to TRBJ1-5; TRBD1 aligns across 7 bases. After removal of 2 bases from V and 6 bases from J, the junction contained 10 bases not matched to a gene. The length of the CDR3 is 16 residues. CDR1 is SGHVT, CDR2 SQSDAQ, per germline. The CDR3 DNA is TGTGCCAGCAGCTTACTCGGACAGGCCCTTTTTCAGCCCCAGCATTTT. Translated: CASSLLGQALFQPQHF.

A word on this clone: The same CDR3 can be traced to other DNA sequences in this sample. The chain uses TRBV19 and TRBJ2-1, with 12 bases identical to TRBD2. The germline CDR1 and CDR2 sequences are LNHDA and SQIVND (reference sequence). The CDR3 runs to 13 residues. V was clipped by 3 bases and J by 10 bases; unmatched bases: 1. In DNA, the CDR3 is TGTGCCAGTAGTATCGGACTAGCGGGGGAGCAGTTCTTC. Its protein is CASSIGLAGEQFF.

The chain couples TRBV7-9 to TRBJ1-4; possibly TRBD1 for D (6 bases). CDR1 SEHNR and CDR2 FQNEAQ come from the germline V gene (reference sequence). Trimming took 3 bases from V and 8 from J, leaving 19 bases between them. This CDR3 is built from 16 residues. This chain's CDR3 is CASSFTQLQGGEKLFF. In nucleotides, the CDR3 is TGTGCCAGCAGCTTCACACAGTTACAGGGTGGGGAAAAACTGTTTTTT.

The rearrangement uses TRBV2 and TRBJ2-1; 8 bases map to TRBD2. CDR1 and CDR2 (germline): SNHLY, FYNNEI. V was pared by 2 bases and J by 7 bases, with 4 bases of the junction left unmatched. The CDR3 is made up of 14 amino acids. The CDR3 protein is CASSEFGGVNEQFF. The CDR3 nucleotides are TGTGCCAGCAGTGAATTCGGGGGGGTAAATGAGCAGTTCTTC.

In its sample, this clone was seen once. The chain combines TRBV5-1 with TRBJ2-3; possible D gene TRBD2, 5 bases. The CDR3 is 19 amino acids. Germline-derived CDR1 and CDR2 are SGHRS and YFSETQ. Trimming shortened V by 0 bases and J by 2 bases, and 22 bases separated the two germline ends. In DNA, the CDR3 is TGCGCCAGCAGCTTGGCCAACAGCAATCAGCGGACCCACACAGATACGCAGTATTTT. It translates to CASSLANSNQRTHTDTQYF.

As to this clone: This sample also contains other DNA sequences that code for the same CDR3. The chain couples TRBV4-2 to TRBJ1-1, with 7 bases lining up with TRBD1. Germline V lookup: CDR1 LGHNA, CDR2 YNFKEQ. The CDR3 is 13 residues long. The V segment lost 6 bases and the J segment 1 base; nucleotides outside the gene matches: 2. The CDR3 loop is CASSQGGNTEAFF. The CDR3 DNA is TGTGCCAGCAGTCAGGGGGGGAACACTGAAGCTTTCTTT.

The CDR3 nucleotides read TGCAGCGTTTCCATAGGGACAGGAGCCTACGAGCAGTACTTC. Its protein product is CSVSIGTGAYEQYF. The chain employs TRBV29-1 and TRBJ2-7; 8 positions agree with TRBD1. CDR3 length: 14 amino acids. Looked up from germline, CDR1 is SQVTM and CDR2 is ANQGSEA. After removal of 5 bases from V and 2 bases from J, the junction contained 8 bases not matched to a gene.

This chain uses TRBV3-1 (or the pseudogene TRBV3-2) with TRBJ2-3; D uncertain. Germline CDR1 and CDR2: LGHDT and YNNKEL (reference sequence). This CDR3 is 13 amino acids long. Trimming pared 1 base from V and 2 bases from J, leaving 4 bases between. The CDR3 coding sequence is TGTGCCAGCAGCCAAGCCCTCACAGATACGCAGTATTTT. Its translation: CASSQALTDTQYF.

The rearrangement uses TRBV7-9 and TRBJ2-1; 7 positions agree with TRBD1. Germline CDR1 SEHNR, CDR2 FQNEAQ (reference sequence). V gave up 2 bases and J gave up 9 bases; unmatched junction bases: 10. The CDR3 extends over 15 amino acids. The CDR3 protein is CASSLKAGGRPEQFF. The CDR3, as DNA: TGTGCCAGCAGCTTAAAGGCAGGGGGAAGACCTGAGCAGTTCTTC.

The genes are TRBV2 and TRBJ2-7; TRBD1 matches 8 bases. V gave up 4 bases and J gave up 7 bases; unmatched junction bases: 6. The CDR3 runs to 13 residues. Germline V gene data show CDR1 as SNHLY and CDR2 as FYNNEI. The CDR3 here is CASSAQGAEEQYF. The CDR3 DNA is TGTGCCAGCAGTGCCCAGGGGGCGGAGGAGCAGTACTTC.

The chain joins TRBV27 to TRBJ2-1; tentatively, D is TRBD2 (5 bases). CDR1 MNHEY and CDR2 SMNVEV come from the germline V gene (reference sequence). Deletions cut 2 bases from V and 4 bases from J, with 21 bases between. CDR3 length equals 18 residues. The CDR3 coding sequence is TGTGCCAGCAGTTTACTCGGTGCAGGTGGGCCGGGATACAATGAGCAGTTCTTC. Translated, it gives CASSLLGAGGPGYNEQFF.

The CDR3 nucleotides read TGCGCCAGCAGCCCTACCACAGATACGCAGTATTTT. Its translation is CASSPTTDTQYF. The chain recombines TRBV4-1 with TRBJ2-3; D uncertain. This CDR3 is 12 amino acids long. The germline CDR1 and CDR2 sequences are MGHRA and YSYEKL. The V end was cut by 4 bases, the J end by 2 bases, with 4 bases between.

The chain recombines TRBV5-5 with TRBJ2-1; a possible D gene is TRBD2 (6 bases). Germline values: CDR1 SGHKS, CDR2 YYEKEE (reference sequence). Deletions cut 2 bases from V and 7 bases from J, with 10 bases between. There are 13 residues in the CDR3. CDR3 residues: CASSFWGRNEQFF. The CDR3 region has the DNA TGTGCCAGCAGCTTCTGGGGGAGGAATGAGCAGTTCTTC. The full variable domain, its missing parts supplied by reference TRBV5-5 and TRBJ2-1, is DAGVTQSPTHLIKTRGQQVTLRCSPISGHKSVSWYQQVLGQGPQFIFQYYEKEERGRGNFPDRFSARQFPNYSSELNVNALLLGDSALYLCASSFWGRNEQFFGPGTRLTVL.

V and J are TRBV19 and TRBJ1-4; the match to TRBD1 covers 7 bases. CDR1 LNHDA and CDR2 SQIVND come from the germline V gene (reference sequence). Trimming at V came to 4 bases and at J to 1 base, leaving 3 bases not matched to a gene. CDR3 size: 15 residues. The chain's CDR3 is CASSTRQGTNEKLFF. The CDR3 region has the DNA TGTGCCAGTAGTACCAGACAGGGAACTAATGAAAAACTGTTTTTT.

This chain links TRBV5-1 with TRBJ2-7, with a tentative D call TRBD2 (7 bases). Germline assignment: CDR1 SGHRS and CDR2 YFSETQ. Trimming left V 5 bases short and J 0 bases short, with 15 bases between. This CDR3 is 15 amino acids long. In DNA form, the CDR3 reads TGCGCCAGCAGATCGGAGGGGGGGAGCTCCTACGAGCAGTACTTC. Translated: CASRSEGGSSYEQYF.

The count of this clone is one. This chain uses TRBV27 with TRBJ2-3; D is perhaps TRBD2 (5 bases). Between the trimmed V and J ends, which lost 7 bases and 3 bases, there was a span of 11 bases. The CDR3 totals 13 residues. The germline V gene has CDR1 MNHEY and CDR2 SMNVEV (reference sequence). This CDR3 is CASTPGMTDTQYF. The CDR3 DNA follows: TGTGCCAGCACCCCCGGGATGACAGATACGCAGTATTTT.

The chain combines TRBV18 with TRBJ2-1, with 13 bases identical to TRBD2. V was pared by 5 bases and J by 6 bases, with 4 bases of the junction left unmatched. Germline assignment: CDR1 KGHSH and CDR2 LQKENI. The CDR3 totals 15 residues. The CDR3 DNA sequence: TGTGCCAGCTCAAGGACTAGCGGGGGCCGCAATGAGCAGTTCTTC. Amino acid sequence: CASSRTSGGRNEQFF.

On this clone: This sample includes further DNA sequences coding for the same CDR3. The chain couples TRBV4-3 to TRBJ1-4; 9 bases are a match to TRBD1. The junction had 7 bases not matched to a gene; V was cut back by 3 bases and J by 8 bases. Germline V lookup: CDR1 LGHNA, CDR2 YSLEER. This CDR3 has 15 residues. CDR3 coding DNA: TGCGCCAGCAGCCAGGACAGGGGATGGAACGAAAAACTGTTTTTT. Amino acid sequence: CASSQDRGWNEKLFF.